This TCR beta chain is drawn from a study of shared clonotypes between healthy human individuals. Study-level information: Plates per donor: three CD4 naive, three CD4 memory, two CD8 naive, one CD8 memory.

Sequenced by immunoSEQ multiplex PCR; TCRdb stores in-frame clones only, minus some. The table records about 1.5 million clones, 95% to 99% of them present only once. Turning to this clone: Its antigen is not known.

Regarding the study as a whole: Shared clonotypes across all four donors exceeded non-shared ones in generation probability.

The TCR was taken from a man aged 30 to 39 in good health. The source material was naive CD4+ T cells sorted from blood. Noted subset: CD45RA+ positively selected.

The CDR3 is CASSFPPGQGPVDYGYTF. The DNA of the CDR3 is TGTGCCAGCAGTTTTCCGCCGGGACAGGGGCCGGTGGACTATGGCTACACCTTC. The chain combines TRBV28 with TRBJ1-2; TRBD1 aligns across 10 bases. Germline CDR1 and CDR2: MDHEN and SYDVKM. The CDR3 loop spans 18 amino acids. The trim removed 3 bases at V and 3 bases at J, leaving 13 bases unmatched.